The following is a TCR beta chain sequence with its context. Generated by immunoSEQ multiplex PCR, the TCRdb table keeps only in-frame clones and is missing some. The sample lists 200,000 to 250,000 clones, around nine tenths seen once, with more than 3% in the top ten. This record comes from a study of blood T cell repertoires in COVID-19. In the study overall: Italy, Spain and the United States were the sources of the convalescent and acute COVID-19 samples.

This CDR3 has 15 amino acids. Trimming took 6 bases from V and 0 from J, leaving 11 bases between them. Per the germline V gene, CDR1 is MNHEY and CDR2 is SVGAGI. Self-reported history from a screening survey and questionnaire set each donor's cohort. All exposed participants met a person with COVID-19 within 2 weeks before entering the study. This chain joins TRBV6-5 and TRBJ2-2; tentative D call: TRBD1 (5 bases). This clonotype originated in a woman in her 30s who had been exposed to COVID-19. What was sequenced was PBMCs or T cells enriched from blood (not recorded which). The CDR3 DNA reads TGTGCCAGCAGGACACAGGTTACGAACACCGGGGAGCTGTTTTTT. This sequence encodes CASRTQVTNTGELFF.